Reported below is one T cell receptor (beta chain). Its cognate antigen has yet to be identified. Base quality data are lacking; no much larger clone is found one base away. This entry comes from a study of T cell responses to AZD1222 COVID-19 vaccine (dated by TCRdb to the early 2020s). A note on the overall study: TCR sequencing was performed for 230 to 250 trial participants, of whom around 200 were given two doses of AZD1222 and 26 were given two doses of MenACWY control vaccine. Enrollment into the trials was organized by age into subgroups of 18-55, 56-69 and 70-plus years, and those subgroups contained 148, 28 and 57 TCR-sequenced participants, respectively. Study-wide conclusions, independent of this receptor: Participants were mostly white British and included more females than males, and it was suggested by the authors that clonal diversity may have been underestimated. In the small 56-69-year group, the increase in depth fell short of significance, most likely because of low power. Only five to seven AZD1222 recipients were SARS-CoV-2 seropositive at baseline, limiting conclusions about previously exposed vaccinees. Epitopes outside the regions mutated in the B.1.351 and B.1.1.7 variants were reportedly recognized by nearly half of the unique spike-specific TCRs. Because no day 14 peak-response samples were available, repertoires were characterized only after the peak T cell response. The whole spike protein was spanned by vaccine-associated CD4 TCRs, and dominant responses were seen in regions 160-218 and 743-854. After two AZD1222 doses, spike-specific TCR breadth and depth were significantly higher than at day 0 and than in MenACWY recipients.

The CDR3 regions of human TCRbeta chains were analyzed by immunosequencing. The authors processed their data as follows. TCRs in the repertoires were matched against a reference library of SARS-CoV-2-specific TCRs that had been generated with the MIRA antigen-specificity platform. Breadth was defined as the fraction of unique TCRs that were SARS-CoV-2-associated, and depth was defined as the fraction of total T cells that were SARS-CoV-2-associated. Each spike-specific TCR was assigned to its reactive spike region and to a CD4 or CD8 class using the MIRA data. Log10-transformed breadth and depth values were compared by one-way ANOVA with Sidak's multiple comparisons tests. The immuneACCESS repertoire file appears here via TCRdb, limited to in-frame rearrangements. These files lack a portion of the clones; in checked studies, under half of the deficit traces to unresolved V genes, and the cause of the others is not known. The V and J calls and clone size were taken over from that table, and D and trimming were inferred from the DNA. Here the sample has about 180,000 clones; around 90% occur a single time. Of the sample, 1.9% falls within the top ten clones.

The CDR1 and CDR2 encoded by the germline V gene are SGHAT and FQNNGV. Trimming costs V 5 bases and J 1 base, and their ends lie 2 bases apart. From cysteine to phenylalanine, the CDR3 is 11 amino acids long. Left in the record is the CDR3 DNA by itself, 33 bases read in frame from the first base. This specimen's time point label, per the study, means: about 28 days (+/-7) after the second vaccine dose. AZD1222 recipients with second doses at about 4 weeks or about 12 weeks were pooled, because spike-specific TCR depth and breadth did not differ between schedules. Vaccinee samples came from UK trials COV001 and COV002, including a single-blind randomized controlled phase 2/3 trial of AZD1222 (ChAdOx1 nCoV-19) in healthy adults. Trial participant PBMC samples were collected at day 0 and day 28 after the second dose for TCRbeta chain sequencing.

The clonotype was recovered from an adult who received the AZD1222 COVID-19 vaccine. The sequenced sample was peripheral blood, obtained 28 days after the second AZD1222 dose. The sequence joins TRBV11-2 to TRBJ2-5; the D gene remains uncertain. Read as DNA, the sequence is TGTGCCAGCAGCACCCAAGAGACCCAGTACTTC. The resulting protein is CASSTQETQYF.